Listed here are 29 T cell receptor beta chains from one sample, sequenced in a study of T cells in Graves' hyperthyroidism and ophthalmopathy. RNA transcripts gave rise to amplified TCR beta CDR3 regions. With the HTBI primer set, the TCR CDR3 went through a first round of RT-PCR. TCRdb re-called the multiplex PCR reads through MiXCR, storing one row per CDR3 protein. The table has around 340,000 distinct CDR3 sequences, about 20% seen once. Material for sequencing was blood. The receptors shown here come from a woman between 50 and 59 years old with Graves' hyperthyroidism.

This clonotype showed up many times. The V gene is TRBV5-1, the J gene TRBJ1-2; D is ambiguous. Germline V CDR1 and CDR2: SGHRS, YFSETQ. This CDR3 contains 14 residues. The ends were cut back, 3 bases at V and 5 bases at J, with 14 bases in the middle. The CDR3 reads CASSSRIGRYGYTF. The CDR3, as DNA: TGCGCCAGCAGCTCACGGATCGGACGTTATGGCTACACCTTC.

This clonotype was seen once. The gene calls are TRBV5-1 and TRBJ2-1; a weak D match, TRBD1 (9 bases). CDR3 length: 17 amino acids. Trimming took off 4 bases at V and 8 bases at J, with 25 bases between the two ends. CDR1 and CDR2 (germline): SGHRS, YFSETQ. The CDR3 protein is CASSEQGAGGGLDEQFF. The CDR3 DNA is TGCGCCAGCAGCGAACAGGGGGCCGGCGGGGGGCTCGATGAGCAGTTCTTC. The whole variable domain, remainder taken from reference TRBV5-1 and TRBJ2-1, is KAGVTQTPRYLIKTRGQQVTLSCSPISGHRSVSWYQQTPGQGLQFLFEYFSETQRNKGNFPGRFSGRQFSNSRSEMNVSTLELGDSALYLCASSEQGAGGGLDEQFFGPGTRLTVL.

The chain combines TRBV10-2 with TRBJ1-5, with 7 bases aligning to TRBD1. The CDR3 is 15 residues long. The germline V gene has CDR1 WSHSY and CDR2 SAAADI. V shed 6 bases, J shed 4 bases, and the junction held 9 bases outside the gene matches. CDR3 nucleotides: TGCGCCAGCAGCGATCCCCAGGGGGAGAATCAGCCCCAGCATTTT. This codes for CASSDPQGENQPQHF.

The chain links TRBV7-9 to TRBJ2-3; the match to TRBD1 covers 9 bases. CDR1 is SEHNR, CDR2 FQNEAQ, per germline (reference sequence). This CDR3 has 12 residues. Trimming at V came to 5 bases and at J to 11 bases, leaving 5 bases not matched to a gene. DNA of the CDR3: TGTGCCAGCAGCACCAGGACAGGGGAGCAGTATTTT. Translation: CASSTRTGEQYF.

The table lists this clonotype with a few counts. V is TRBV7-9 and J is TRBJ1-1, with D unresolved. This CDR3 region has 12 residues. CDR1 is SEHNR and CDR2 is FQNEAQ in the germline V gene (reference sequence). V lost 5 bases to trimming and J lost 7 bases, with 11 bases between them. CDR3 in amino acids: CASSVATGEAFF. CDR3 nucleotide sequence: TGTGCCAGCAGCGTCGCGACTGGTGAAGCTTTCTTT.

The chain carries TRBV30 and TRBJ1-6; TRBD1 matches 9 bases. Losses at the gene ends were 3 bases for V and 8 bases for J; bases not matched to a gene: 14. The CDR3 runs to 17 residues. Germline values: CDR1 GTSNPN, CDR2 SVGIG (reference sequence). The CDR3 spells CAWRGGQGRRMDSPLHF. In nucleotides, the CDR3 is TGTGCCTGGAGGGGAGGACAGGGGAGGAGGATGGATTCACCCCTCCACTTT.

This clonotype came up many times. This sequence joins TRBV28 and TRBJ1-5; D is uncertain. Germline loops: CDR1 MDHEN, CDR2 SYDVKM. This CDR3 contains 14 residues. Trimming took off 7 bases at V and 0 bases at J, with 10 bases between the two ends. DNA for the CDR3: TGTGCCAGCAAGAGCCCGTATAGCAATCAGCCCCAGCATTTT. Its protein is CASKSPYSNQPQHF.

This clonotype showed up many times. The chain employs TRBV3-1 and TRBJ1-5, with a possible D match to TRBD1 (5 bases). The V gene's germline CDR1 is LGHDT and CDR2 YNNKEL (reference sequence). The V gene lost 1 base and the J gene lost 7 bases, with 8 bases spanning the gap. This CDR3 is built from 13 residues. In DNA, the CDR3 is TGTGCCAGCAGCCAAGGGTGGGACCAGCCCCAGCATTTT. Translating gives CASSQGWDQPQHF.

This clonotype has a count of ten or more. The rearrangement uses TRBV11-3 and TRBJ2-3; maybe TRBD2 (5 bases). The CDR3 is 13 amino acids. Looked up from germline, CDR1 is SGHNT and CDR2 is YENEEA. V was clipped by 5 bases and J by 2 bases, with 8 bases between them. Written as DNA, the CDR3 is TGTGCCAGCAGCCAGGACTCCACAGATACGCAGTATTTT. It yields the protein CASSQDSTDTQYF. The whole variable domain, filled in from reference TRBV11-3 and TRBJ2-3, reads EAGVVQSPRYKIIEKKQPVAFWCNPISGHNTLYWYLQNLGQGPELLIRYENEEAVDDSQLPKDRFSAERLKGVDSTLKIQPAELGDSAVYLCASSQDSTDTQYFGPGTRLTVL.

The sample holds a few counts of this clonotype. The genes are TRBV24-1 and TRBJ2-1; D may be TRBD1 (6 bases). This CDR3 spans 15 amino acids. The V and J ends lost 4 bases and 3 bases respectively, with 12 bases between them. Germline assignment: CDR1 KGHDR and CDR2 SFDVKD. CDR3: CATSDRTDYYNEQFF. The DNA for the CDR3 is TGTGCCACCAGTGACCGGACAGACTACTACAATGAGCAGTTCTTC.

This clonotype has a handful of counts. The rearrangement joins TRBV7-8 to TRBJ2-2; no reliable D call. Germline CDR1 reads SGHVS; CDR2 reads FQNEAQ. The V and J ends lost 2 bases and 2 bases respectively, with 9 bases between them. This CDR3 has 15 amino acids. CDR3 amino acids: CASSLRTPNTGELFF. The CDR3 nucleotides are TGTGCCAGCAGCTTAAGGACCCCAAACACCGGGGAGCTGTTTTTT. The full variable domain, in which reference TRBV7-8 and TRBJ2-2 provide the parts outside the CDR3, is GAGVSQSPRYKVAKRGQDVALRCDPISGHVSLFWYQQALGQGPEFLTYFQNEAQLDKSGLPSDRFFAERPEGSVSTLKIQRTQQEDSAVYLCASSLRTPNTGELFFGEGSRLTVL.

This clonotype was detected many times. The chain recombines TRBV7-8 with TRBJ2-1, with 10 positions matching TRBD1. The CDR3 spans 16 residues. Germline CDR1 and CDR2: SGHVS and FQNEAQ. The J segment lost 5 bases and the V segment lost 1 base, leaving 5 bases of the junction unmatched. The CDR3 here is CASSLEDRGSDNEQFF. CDR3 nucleotide sequence: TGTGCCAGCAGCTTAGAGGACAGGGGGTCGGACAATGAGCAGTTCTTC. Full variable domain (missing parts from reference TRBV7-8 and TRBJ2-1): GAGVSQSPRYKVAKRGQDVALRCDPISGHVSLFWYQQALGQGPEFLTYFQNEAQLDKSGLPSDRFFAERPEGSVSTLKIQRTQQEDSAVYLCASSLEDRGSDNEQFFGPGTRLTVL.

The rearrangement joins TRBV27 to TRBJ2-5; D is undetermined. This CDR3 is 14 amino acids long. Per the germline V gene, CDR1 is MNHEY and CDR2 is SMNVEV (reference sequence). V was clipped by 5 bases and J by 4 bases, with 14 bases between them. This CDR3 is CASSQQVVGETQYF. The CDR3 region has the DNA TGTGCCAGCAGTCAACAAGTGGTAGGAGAGACCCAGTACTTC.

The chain has TRBV28 and TRBJ2-7, with 7 nucleotides matching TRBD1. CDR1 MDHEN and CDR2 SYDVKM come from the germline V gene. The trim removed 2 bases at V and 2 bases at J, leaving 6 bases unmatched. The CDR3 has 15 amino acids. As DNA, the CDR3 is TGTGCCAGCAGTTTACTCAGGACAGGAACCTACGAGCAGTACTTC. This gives the protein CASSLLRTGTYEQYF.

This clonotype was recorded many times. The chain has TRBV28 and TRBJ2-1; the D gene could be TRBD1 or TRBD2 (6 bases each). CDR3 size: 14 residues. The V end lost 5 bases, the J end lost 7 bases, and 15 bases lay between the germline ends. Germline V gene data show CDR1 as MDHEN and CDR2 as SYDVKM. This chain's CDR3 is CASSPQPGANEQFF. DNA for the CDR3: TGTGCCAGCAGTCCCCAGCCGGGGGCTAATGAGCAGTTCTTC.

This clonotype was seen many times. The chain links TRBV11-2 to TRBJ2-7, with TRBD2 matching over 8 bases. The length of the CDR3 is 15 residues. V was clipped by 1 base and J by 4 bases; unmatched bases: 6. The germline V gene encodes CDR1 SGHAT and CDR2 FQNNGV. CDR3 sequence reads: CASSLVAGLHYEQYF. DNA for the CDR3: TGTGCCAGCAGCTTAGTAGCGGGGCTTCATTACGAGCAGTACTTC.

V and J are TRBV19 and TRBJ1-6; no definite D call. Germline V lookup: CDR1 LNHDA, CDR2 SQIVND (reference sequence). The CDR3 runs to 15 residues. Trimming took 4 bases from V and 9 from J, leaving 16 bases between them. The CDR3 loop reads CASSTRGVLGSPLHF. The DNA for the CDR3 is TGTGCCAGTAGTACCCGTGGAGTCCTAGGTTCACCCCTCCACTTT.

This clonotype occurred many times. This chain joins TRBV3-1 and TRBJ2-1; a weak D match, TRBD1 (7 bases). CDR3 size: 13 residues. The germline V and J ends were trimmed by 2 bases and 6 bases, with 8 bases remaining between them. Looked up from germline, CDR1 is LGHDT and CDR2 is YNNKEL (reference sequence). CDR3 nucleotides: TGTGCCAGCAGCCAACAGGGGGGCAATGAGCAGTTCTTC. Translated: CASSQQGGNEQFF.

V usage is TRBV5-5 and J usage is TRBJ1-2, with a tentative D call TRBD1 (6 bases). Trimming took off 4 bases at V and 1 base at J, with 20 bases between the two ends. Germline lookup yields CDR1 SGHKS and CDR2 YYEKEE (reference sequence). This CDR3 region has 17 residues. The CDR3 reads CASSAAGAGAFNYGYTF. CDR3 nucleotide sequence: TGTGCCAGCAGCGCGGCCGGGGCAGGGGCTTTTAACTATGGCTACACCTTC.

The rearrangement joins TRBV2 to TRBJ2-4; either TRBD1 or TRBD2 may supply D (5 bases each). Trimming removed 6 bases at V and 5 bases at J, with 11 bases between. The CDR3 covers 13 residues. Germline V CDR1 and CDR2: SNHLY, FYNNEI. The CDR3 sequence: CASSLGTQNIQYF. The CDR3 DNA is TGTGCCAGCAGCCTCGGGACCCAAAACATTCAGTACTTC.

The CDR3 sequence is CASTGQGVDEQFF. The CDR3 DNA reads as TGTGCCAGCACAGGGCAGGGGGTCGATGAGCAGTTCTTC. The gene calls are TRBV6-1 and TRBJ2-1, with 7 bases lining up with TRBD1. J was trimmed by 8 bases and V by 7 bases; bases with no gene match: 8. The V gene's germline CDR1 is MNHNS and CDR2 SASEGT. CDR3 length equals 13 residues.

This clonotype has more than one count but fewer than ten. The rearrangement links TRBV20-1 to TRBJ2-5, with a weak D call TRBD1 (5 bases). Germline V gives CDR1 DFQATT, CDR2 SNEGSKA (reference sequence). This CDR3 has 14 residues. V lost 0 bases and J lost 2, with 10 bases in between. DNA for the CDR3: TGCAGTGCTAGAGATTACCAGGGACAAGAGACCCAGTACTTC. This gives the protein CSARDYQGQETQYF.

This clonotype has only a few counts. The chain couples TRBV30 to TRBJ1-5; maybe TRBD1 (6 bases). CDR3 length: 16 amino acids. The germline V gene encodes CDR1 GTSNPN and CDR2 SVGIG (reference sequence). Trimming pared 3 bases from V and 2 bases from J, leaving 17 bases between. The CDR3 spells CAWSPPGALGNQPQHF. The CDR3 bases are TGTGCCTGGAGCCCCCCGGGGGCCTTGGGCAATCAGCCCCAGCATTTT.

This clonotype was counted ten times or more. The chain recombines TRBV6-6 with TRBJ2-1, with no clear D. CDR3 length: 13 amino acids. Looked up from germline, CDR1 is MNHNY and CDR2 is SVGAGI (reference sequence). Trimming removed 2 bases from V and 5 bases from J, with 7 bases in between. The CDR3 region has the DNA TGTGCCAGCAGTTACGGAAGAAACAATGAGCAGTTCTTC. Protein product: CASSYGRNNEQFF.

V usage is TRBV9 and J usage is TRBJ1-6; no definite D call. The germline V gene encodes CDR1 SGDLS and CDR2 YYNGEE. The CDR3 is made up of 14 amino acids. V shed 4 bases and J shed 9 bases, with 14 bases lying between them. The CDR3 region has the DNA TGTGCCAGCAGCCCAACCGAAGGGTTTTCACCCCTCCACTTT. It is translated as CASSPTEGFSPLHF. Full variable domain (missing parts from reference TRBV9 and TRBJ1-6): DSGVTQTPKHLITATGQRVTLRCSPRSGDLSVYWYQQSLDQGLQFLIQYYNGEERAKGNILERFSAQQFPDLHSELNLSSLELGDSALYFCASSPTEGFSPLHFGNGTRLTVT.

This chain connects TRBV30 to TRBJ2-1; 8 bases line up with TRBD2. Trimming at V came to 4 bases and at J to 8 bases, leaving 16 bases not matched to a gene. Germline CDR1 and CDR2: GTSNPN and SVGIG (reference sequence). The CDR3 extends over 16 amino acids. The CDR3 sequence: CAWKSGVLGGRYEQFF. The CDR3 DNA is TGTGCCTGGAAATCGGGGGTTCTCGGCGGGAGGTATGAGCAGTTCTTC.

V is TRBV28 and J is TRBJ1-2; a possible D gene is TRBD1 (5 bases). Germline CDR1 reads MDHEN; CDR2 reads SYDVKM. V lost 11 bases and J lost 4, with 23 bases in between. The CDR3 totals 15 residues. This chain's CDR3 is CAVPARDGGAYGYTF. The CDR3 DNA sequence: TGTGCCGTCCCTGCCCGCGATGGGGGTGCCTATGGCTACACCTTC.

This clonotype was seen a handful of times. The V call is TRBV7-8, the J call TRBJ2-1; D is unresolved. The V and J ends lost 5 bases and 3 bases respectively, with 14 bases between them. Germline V gene lookup returns CDR1 SGHVS and CDR2 FQNEAQ. CDR3 size: 15 residues. The CDR3 DNA follows: TGTGCCAGCAGCCCAGTCCGTGCCAGCTACAATGAGCAGTTCTTC. Encoded protein: CASSPVRASYNEQFF. Full variable domain (outside the CDR3, taken from reference TRBV7-8 and TRBJ2-1): GAGVSQSPRYKVAKRGQDVALRCDPISGHVSLFWYQQALGQGPEFLTYFQNEAQLDKSGLPSDRFFAERPEGSVSTLKIQRTQQEDSAVYLCASSPVRASYNEQFFGPGTRLTVL.

As for this clonotype: This may arise from a read error, as a much more abundant clone is one base away. The rearrangement links TRBV6-2 or TRBV6-3 to TRBJ2-1; 10 nucleotides line up with TRBD2. Germline CDR1 MNHEY, CDR2 SVGEGT. This CDR3 is built from 15 residues. Written as DNA, the CDR3 is TGTGCCAGCGGTTACGAGGGACTAGCGACAGATGAGCAGTTCTTC. Translated, it gives CASGYEGLATDEQFF.